This T cell receptor (beta chain) originates from a study of Tregs in tolerant kidney transplant recipients. Findings of the study overall: Nucleotide sequences could not be compared across some patients' samples due to primer changes. Tolerant patients' donor-specific Tregs expanded beyond overall Tregs, suggesting antigen-driven growth.

TCRdb's copy holds only in-frame clones and misses some; the assay was immunoSEQ multiplex PCR. This sample contains under 35,000 clones. As regards this clone: Its target is not known. The CDR3 end falls 3 residues outside the read, so it is completed with the germline J gene.

Mixed chimerism was transient after nonmyeloablative marrow transplants from related graft donors. The CDR3 covers 13 residues. Germline CDR1 reads SGHVS; CDR2 reads FNYEAQ. V was cut by 1 base and J by 3 bases, with 7 bases left in between. This chain uses TRBV7-6 with TRBJ2-7; D not resolved. This TCR was sampled from a human patient who received a combined kidney and bone marrow transplant. Some T cells may be provided by the graft donor. The material sequenced was CD4+ T cells from blood (PBMCs), taken 24 months after the transplant. CDR3 sequence reads: CASSLEGGYEQYF. The covered CDR3 bases are TGTGCCAGCAGCTTAGAAGGCGGCTACGAG.